This paragraph covers one TCR beta chain sequence. What it binds is unknown. The germline V gene encodes CDR1 SGHDT and CDR2 YYEEEE. The ends were cut back, 2 bases at V and 1 base at J, with 6 bases in the middle. This CDR3 region has 13 residues. The sample comes from a study of cytomegalovirus exposure and HLA in healthy donors. Study results and limitations: An analysis that came later showed most CMV-associated TCR beta chains appearing HLA-restricted. A later analysis by the authors found several of the most significant clusters apparently linked to common viral pathogens. The number of N-insertions in an Asian-associated ancestry cluster was reportedly below the approximately 700-donor mean in a later analysis. Reported findings show TCR beta sequences accurately forecast HLA-A and HLA-B alleles in most subjects.

The PCR contained 60 Vbeta and 13 Jbeta primers. The protocol was immunoSEQ multiplex PCR, while the TCRdb copy is restricted to in-frame clones and leaves out a portion. The sample lists 100,000 or so clones; more than 70% were seen once. The genes are TRBV5-6 and TRBJ1-1; D not certain. The sample consisted of PBMCs. The clonotype was recovered from a male donor in good health and CMV-seropositive. The CDR3 spells CASSLAGNTEAFF. The CDR3, as DNA: TGTGCCAGCAGCTTAGCAGGGAACACTGAAGCTTTCTTT.